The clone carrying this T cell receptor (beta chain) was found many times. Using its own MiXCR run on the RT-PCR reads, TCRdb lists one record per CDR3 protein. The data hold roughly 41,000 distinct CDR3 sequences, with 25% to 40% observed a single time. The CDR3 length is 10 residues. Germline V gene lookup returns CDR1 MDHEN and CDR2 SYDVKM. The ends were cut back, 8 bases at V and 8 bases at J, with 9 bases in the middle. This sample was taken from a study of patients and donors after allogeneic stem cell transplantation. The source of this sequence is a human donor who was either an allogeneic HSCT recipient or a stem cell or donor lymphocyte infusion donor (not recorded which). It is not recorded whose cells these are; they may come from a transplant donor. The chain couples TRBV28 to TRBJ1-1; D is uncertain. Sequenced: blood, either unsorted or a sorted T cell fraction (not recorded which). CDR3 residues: CASGSREAFF. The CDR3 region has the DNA TGTGCCAGCGGATCTAGGGAAGCTTTCTTT.